A single T cell receptor beta chain is shown here with its context. This clone turned up a few times. The target of this receptor is not known. The record has no base qualities; no much larger clone is one base away. The data belong to a study of blood T cell repertoires in COVID-19 (dated by TCRdb to between 2020 and 2021). In the study overall: Samples from collaborators originated in the United States, Italy and Spain and spanned both the acute and convalescent phases of COVID-19. The material from the prospective study consisted of cDNA or gDNA derived from T cells, B-cell-depleted T cells, or PBMCs. The dataset comprised deeply sampled blood TCRbeta repertoires from subjects exposed to, actively infected with, or recovered from COVID-19. The repertoires were made available in a free public database intended to serve as a resource for research on the immune response to SARS-CoV-2. Samples were obtained from the ongoing ImmuneRACE study (first 160 participants) and from about 1,300 subjects provided by 6 global collaborators. A de-identified subject ID, COVID-19 status, age in years and sex were almost always included in the sample metadata. Where available, HLA class I and class II types were obtained from metadata supplied by the sample provider rather than from assay-based typing. Results the study describes overall, beyond this receptor: The amount of clinical and demographic metadata varied by source and participant and was provided uncurated.

TCRbeta CDR3 regions were amplified from genomic DNA by means of the immunoSEQ Assay, a bias-controlled multiplex PCR. Per the original workflow: The number of nucleated cells in each sample was estimated from the amplification of reference gene primers within the assay. To quantify the absolute abundance of each unique TCRbeta CDR3 rearrangement, sequence reads were collapsed and filtered. For each sample, productive Simpson clonality was calculated as the square root of Simpson's diversity index across productive rearrangements. What TCRdb holds here is the immuneACCESS table cut down to in-frame rearrangements. Part of the clones is not present; checked against another copy, under half of the missing clones reflect an unresolved V gene, and the others are unexplained. The DNA was the basis for D and trimming; V, J and clone size are from that table. The sample table lists about 26,000 clones, approximately 66% of them with a count of one. The top ten clones comprise 7.3% of the sample.

Looking up the germline V gene yields CDR1 MNHNS and CDR2 SASEGT. The CDR3 spans 15 residues, from the cysteine through the phenylalanine. Of the read, only the CDR3 DNA is kept; its 45 bases are in frame from base 1. Relative to germline, V is missing 3 bases and J is missing 4 bases, with 7 bases of the junction outside any gene match. Whole blood was collected in K2EDTA tubes by collaborating institutions according to the institutions' own protocols. Collaborator samples were shipped for TCRbeta analysis as frozen whole blood, isolated PBMCs, or DNA extracted from either sample type. This TCR derives from a man aged 55-75 years with active or convalescent COVID-19. The V and J segments used are TRBV6-1 and TRBJ2-7; 9 nucleotides in the junction match TRBD2. The sample taken for sequencing was peripheral blood. The CDR3 reads as follows: CASSELGLAVYEQYF. The DNA reads as follows: TGTGCCAGCAGTGAGTTGGGACTAGCTGTGTACGAGCAGTACTTC.